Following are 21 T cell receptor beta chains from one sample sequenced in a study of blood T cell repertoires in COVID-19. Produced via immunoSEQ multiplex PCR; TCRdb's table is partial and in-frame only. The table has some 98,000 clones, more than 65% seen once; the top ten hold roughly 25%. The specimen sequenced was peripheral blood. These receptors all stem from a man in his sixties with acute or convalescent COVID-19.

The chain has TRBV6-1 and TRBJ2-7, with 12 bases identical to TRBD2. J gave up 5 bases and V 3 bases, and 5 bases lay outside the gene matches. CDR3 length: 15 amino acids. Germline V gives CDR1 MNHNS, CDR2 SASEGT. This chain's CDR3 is CASSDGLAGGDEQYF. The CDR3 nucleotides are TGTGCCAGCAGTGACGGCCTAGCGGGGGGGGACGAGCAGTACTTC.

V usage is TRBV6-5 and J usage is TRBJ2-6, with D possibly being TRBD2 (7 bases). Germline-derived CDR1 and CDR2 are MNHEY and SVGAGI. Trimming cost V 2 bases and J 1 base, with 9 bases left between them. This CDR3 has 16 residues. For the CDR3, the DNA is TGTGCCAGCAGTTACGAGGGGGGGTCTGGGGCCAACGTCCTGACTTTC. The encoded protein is CASSYEGGSGANVLTF.

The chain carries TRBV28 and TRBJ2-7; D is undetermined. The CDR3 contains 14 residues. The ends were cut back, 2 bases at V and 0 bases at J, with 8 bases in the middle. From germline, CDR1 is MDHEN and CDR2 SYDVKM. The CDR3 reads CASSLIGGSYEQYF. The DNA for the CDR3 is TGTGCCAGCAGTTTAATAGGCGGCTCCTACGAGCAGTACTTC.

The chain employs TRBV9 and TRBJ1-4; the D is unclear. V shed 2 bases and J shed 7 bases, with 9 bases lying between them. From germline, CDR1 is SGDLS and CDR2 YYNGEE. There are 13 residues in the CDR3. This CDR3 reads CASSVGGSEKLFF. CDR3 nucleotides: TGTGCCAGCAGCGTCGGAGGGTCTGAAAAACTGTTTTTT.

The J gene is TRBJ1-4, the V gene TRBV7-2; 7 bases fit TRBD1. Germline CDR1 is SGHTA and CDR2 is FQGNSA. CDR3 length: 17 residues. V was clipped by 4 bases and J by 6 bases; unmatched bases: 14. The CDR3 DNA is TGTGCCAGCAGCTCCTATTCCCCGACAGGGAACTATGAAAAACTGTTTTTT. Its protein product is CASSSYSPTGNYEKLFF.

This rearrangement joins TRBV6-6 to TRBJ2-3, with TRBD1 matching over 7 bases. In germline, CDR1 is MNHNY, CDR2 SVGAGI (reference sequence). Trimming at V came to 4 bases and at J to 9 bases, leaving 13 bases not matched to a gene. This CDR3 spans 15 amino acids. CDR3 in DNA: TGTGCCAGCAGTTCCCCCTGGGAGTCACAGGGGACGCAGTATTTT. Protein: CASSSPWESQGTQYF.

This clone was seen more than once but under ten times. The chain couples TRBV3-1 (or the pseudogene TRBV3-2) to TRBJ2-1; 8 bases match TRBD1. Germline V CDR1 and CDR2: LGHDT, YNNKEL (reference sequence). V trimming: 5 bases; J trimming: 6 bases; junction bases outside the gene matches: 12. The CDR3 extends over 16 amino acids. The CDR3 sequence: CASSYTTGQAFNEQFF. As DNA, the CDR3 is TGTGCCAGCAGCTATACTACGGGACAGGCCTTCAATGAGCAGTTCTTC.

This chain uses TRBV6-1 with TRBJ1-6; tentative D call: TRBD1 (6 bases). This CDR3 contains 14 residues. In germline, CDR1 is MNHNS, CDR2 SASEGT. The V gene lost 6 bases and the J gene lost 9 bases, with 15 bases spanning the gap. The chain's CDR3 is CASRGHSFLSPLHF. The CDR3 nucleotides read TGTGCCAGCAGGGGACACTCCTTTCTTTCACCCCTCCACTTT.

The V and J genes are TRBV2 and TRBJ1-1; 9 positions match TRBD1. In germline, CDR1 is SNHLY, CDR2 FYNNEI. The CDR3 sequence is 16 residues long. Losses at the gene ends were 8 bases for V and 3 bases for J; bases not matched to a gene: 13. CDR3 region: CASLMDRGGADTEAFF. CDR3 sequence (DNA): TGTGCCAGCCTCATGGACAGGGGTGGTGCAGACACTGAAGCTTTCTTT.

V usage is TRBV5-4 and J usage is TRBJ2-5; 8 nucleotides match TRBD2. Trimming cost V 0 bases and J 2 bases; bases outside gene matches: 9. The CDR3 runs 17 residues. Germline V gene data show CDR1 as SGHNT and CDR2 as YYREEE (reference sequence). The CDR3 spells CASSLVGGAGEQETQYF. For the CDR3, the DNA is TGTGCCAGCAGCTTGGTTGGAGGAGCGGGGGAACAAGAGACCCAGTACTTC.

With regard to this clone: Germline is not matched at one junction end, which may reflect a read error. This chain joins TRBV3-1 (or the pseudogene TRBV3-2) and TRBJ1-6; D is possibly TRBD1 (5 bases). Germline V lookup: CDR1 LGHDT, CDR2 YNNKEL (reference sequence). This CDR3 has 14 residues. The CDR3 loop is CASRQGVGNSPLHF. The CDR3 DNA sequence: TGTGCCAGCAGGCAAGGGGTGGGCAATTCACCCCTCCACTTT.

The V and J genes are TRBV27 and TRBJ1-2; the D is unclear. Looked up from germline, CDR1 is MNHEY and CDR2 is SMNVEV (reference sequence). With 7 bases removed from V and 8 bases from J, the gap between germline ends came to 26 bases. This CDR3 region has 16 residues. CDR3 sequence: CASIKNGPGGRGGYTF. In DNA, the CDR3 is TGTGCCAGCATCAAAAACGGTCCGGGAGGGCGAGGAGGCTACACCTTC.

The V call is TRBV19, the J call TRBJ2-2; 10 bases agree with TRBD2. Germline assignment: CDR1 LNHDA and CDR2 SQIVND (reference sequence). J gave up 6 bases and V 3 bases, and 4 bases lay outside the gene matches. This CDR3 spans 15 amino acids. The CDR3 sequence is CASSIWSGGAGELFF. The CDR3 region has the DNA TGTGCCAGTAGTATCTGGAGCGGGGGGGCCGGGGAGCTGTTTTTT.

This CDR3 reads CASSFRGNYGYTF. The CDR3 nucleotides are TGCGCCAGCAGCTTCCGGGGTAACTATGGCTACACCTTC. The genes are TRBV5-1 and TRBJ1-2; no firm D call. CDR3 size: 13 residues. V lost 2 bases and J 1 base, leaving 6 bases between the germline ends. CDR1 is SGHRS, CDR2 YFSETQ, per germline.

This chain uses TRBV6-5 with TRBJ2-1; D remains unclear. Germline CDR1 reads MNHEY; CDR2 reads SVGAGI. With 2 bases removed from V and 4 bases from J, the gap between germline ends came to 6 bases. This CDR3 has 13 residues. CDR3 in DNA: TGTGCCAGCAGTTACCTAGGTTACAATGAGCAGTTCTTC. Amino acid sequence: CASSYLGYNEQFF.

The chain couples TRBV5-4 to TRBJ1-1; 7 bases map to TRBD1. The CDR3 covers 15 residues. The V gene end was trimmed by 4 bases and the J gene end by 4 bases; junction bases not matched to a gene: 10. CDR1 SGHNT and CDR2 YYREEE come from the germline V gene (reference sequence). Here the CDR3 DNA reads TGTGCCAGCAGCAACAGACAGGGTTACGCCACTGAAGCTTTCTTT. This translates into CASSNRQGYATEAFF.

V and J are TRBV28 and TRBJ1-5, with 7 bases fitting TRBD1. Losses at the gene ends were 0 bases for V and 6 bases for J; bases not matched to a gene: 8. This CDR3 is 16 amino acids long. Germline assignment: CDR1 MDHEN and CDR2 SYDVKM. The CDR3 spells CASSLWAGGQSQPQHF. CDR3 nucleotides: TGTGCCAGCAGTTTATGGGCAGGGGGACAGAGTCAGCCCCAGCATTTT.

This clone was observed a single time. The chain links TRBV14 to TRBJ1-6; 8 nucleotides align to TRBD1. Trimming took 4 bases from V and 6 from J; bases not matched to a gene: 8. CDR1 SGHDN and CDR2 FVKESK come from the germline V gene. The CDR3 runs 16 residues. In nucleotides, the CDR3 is TGTGCCAGCAGCCTCATGACAGGGGTTCCTAATTCACCCCTCCACTTT. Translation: CASSLMTGVPNSPLHF.

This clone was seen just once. CDR3 amino acids: CASSPDSLVNNEKLFF. The CDR3 DNA reads as TGTGCCAGCTCACCAGACAGCCTCGTCAATAATGAAAAACTGTTTTTT. The chain couples TRBV18 to TRBJ1-4, with D tentatively TRBD1 (5 bases). This CDR3 has 16 residues. Germline CDR1 KGHSH, CDR2 LQKENI. Trimming shortened V by 2 bases and J by 4 bases, and 14 bases separated the two germline ends.

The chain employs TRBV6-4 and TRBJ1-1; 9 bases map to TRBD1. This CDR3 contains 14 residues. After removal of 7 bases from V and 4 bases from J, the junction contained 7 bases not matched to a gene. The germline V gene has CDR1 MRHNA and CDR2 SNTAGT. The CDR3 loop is CASKMTGGSTEAFF. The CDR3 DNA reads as TGTGCCAGCAAAATGACAGGGGGGAGCACTGAAGCTTTCTTT.

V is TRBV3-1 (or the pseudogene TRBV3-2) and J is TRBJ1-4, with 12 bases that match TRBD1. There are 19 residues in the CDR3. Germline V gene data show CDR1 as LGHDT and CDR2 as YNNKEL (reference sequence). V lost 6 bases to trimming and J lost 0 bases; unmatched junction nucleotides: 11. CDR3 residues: CASRGGTGGRSATNEKLFF. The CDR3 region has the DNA TGTGCCAGCAGGGGAGGGACAGGGGGCAGGTCGGCAACTAATGAAAAACTGTTTTTT.